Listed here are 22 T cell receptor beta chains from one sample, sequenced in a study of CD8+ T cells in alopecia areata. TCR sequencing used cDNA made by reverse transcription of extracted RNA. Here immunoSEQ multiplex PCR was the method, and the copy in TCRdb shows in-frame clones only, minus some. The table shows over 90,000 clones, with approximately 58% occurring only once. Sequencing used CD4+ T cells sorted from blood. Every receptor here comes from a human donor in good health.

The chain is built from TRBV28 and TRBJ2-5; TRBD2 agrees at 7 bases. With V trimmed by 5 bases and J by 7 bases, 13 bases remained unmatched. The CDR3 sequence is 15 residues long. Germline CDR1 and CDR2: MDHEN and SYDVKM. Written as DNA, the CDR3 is TGTGCCAGCAGTGCCCCAGTGGGAGGGTTCGGGACCCAGTACTTC. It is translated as CASSAPVGGFGTQYF. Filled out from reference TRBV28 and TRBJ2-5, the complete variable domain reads DVKVTQSSRYLVKRTGEKVFLECVQDMDHENMFWYRQDPGLGLRLIYFSYDVKMKEKGDIPEGYSVSREKKERFSLILESASTNQTSMYLCASSAPVGGFGTQYFGPGTRLLVL.

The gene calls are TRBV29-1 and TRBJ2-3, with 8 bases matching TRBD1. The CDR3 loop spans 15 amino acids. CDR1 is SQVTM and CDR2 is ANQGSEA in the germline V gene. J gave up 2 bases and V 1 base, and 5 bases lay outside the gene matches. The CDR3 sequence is CSVEAGTGLTDTQYF. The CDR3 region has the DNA TGCAGCGTTGAAGCCGGGACAGGACTCACAGATACGCAGTATTTT.

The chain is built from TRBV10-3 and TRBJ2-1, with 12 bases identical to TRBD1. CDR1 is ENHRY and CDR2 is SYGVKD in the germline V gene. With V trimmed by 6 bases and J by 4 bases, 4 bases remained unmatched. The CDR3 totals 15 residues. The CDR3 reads CAIRGTGGQYNEQFF. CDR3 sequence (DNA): TGTGCCATCAGGGGGACAGGGGGCCAGTACAATGAGCAGTTCTTC.

CDR3 in DNA: TGTGCCAGCAGCTCGGGACGTCCGCCTAATGAAAAACTGTTTTTT. Amino acids: CASSSGRPPNEKLFF. The chain carries TRBV6-5 and TRBJ1-4; possible D gene TRBD1, 5 bases. Per germline, CDR1 MNHEY and CDR2 SVGAGI. This CDR3 has 15 residues. V dropped 6 bases and J dropped 3 bases, with 14 bases sitting between them.

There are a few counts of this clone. In DNA form, the CDR3 reads TGCAGCGTTGAGATGGGACAGGGTGATGGCTACACCTTC. Translation gives CSVEMGQGDGYTF. The rearrangement uses TRBV29-1 and TRBJ1-2; 9 nucleotides line up with TRBD1. The CDR3 has 13 amino acids. The germline V gene has CDR1 SQVTM and CDR2 ANQGSEA. The V segment lost 3 bases and the J segment 6 bases; nucleotides outside the gene matches: 5.

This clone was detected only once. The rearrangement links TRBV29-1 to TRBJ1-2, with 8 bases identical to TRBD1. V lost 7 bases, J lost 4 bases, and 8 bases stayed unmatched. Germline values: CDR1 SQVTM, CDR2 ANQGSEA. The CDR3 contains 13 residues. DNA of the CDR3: TGCAGCGCCAAGACAGGGGCTGGCTATGGCTACACCTTC. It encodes CSAKTGAGYGYTF.

The CDR3 nucleotides read TGTGCCAGCAGTGCGGACAGGGGTTACACCTTC. This translates into CASSADRGYTF. The chain couples TRBV25-1 to TRBJ1-2; 9 bases agree with TRBD1. Per germline, CDR1 MGHDK and CDR2 SYGVNS. The trim removed 4 bases at V and 11 bases at J, leaving 2 bases unmatched. This CDR3 spans 11 amino acids.

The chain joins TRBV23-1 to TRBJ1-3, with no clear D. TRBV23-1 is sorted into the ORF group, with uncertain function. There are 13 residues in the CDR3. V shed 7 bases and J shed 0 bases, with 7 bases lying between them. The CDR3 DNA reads TGCGCCAGCACTCTAGGCTCTGGAAACACCATATATTTT. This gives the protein CASTLGSGNTIYF.

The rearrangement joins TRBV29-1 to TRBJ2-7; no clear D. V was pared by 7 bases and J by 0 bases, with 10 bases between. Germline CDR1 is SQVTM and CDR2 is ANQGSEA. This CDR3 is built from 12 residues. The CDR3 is CSARTSSYEQYF. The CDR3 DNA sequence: TGCAGCGCCAGGACGAGCTCCTACGAGCAGTACTTC.

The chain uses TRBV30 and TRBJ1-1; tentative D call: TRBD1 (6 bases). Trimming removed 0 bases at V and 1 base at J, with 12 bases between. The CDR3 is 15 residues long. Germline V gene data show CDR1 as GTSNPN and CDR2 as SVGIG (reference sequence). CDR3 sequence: CAWSVKGGGNTEAFF. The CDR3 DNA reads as TGTGCCTGGAGTGTCAAGGGAGGGGGGAACACTGAAGCTTTCTTT.

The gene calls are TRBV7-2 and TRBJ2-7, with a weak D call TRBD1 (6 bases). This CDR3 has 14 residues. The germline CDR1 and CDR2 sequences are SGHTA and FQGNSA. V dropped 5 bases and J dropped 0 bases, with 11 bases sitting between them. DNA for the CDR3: TGTGCCAGCAGCCTCCGGGACAACTCCTACGAGCAGTACTTC. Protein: CASSLRDNSYEQYF. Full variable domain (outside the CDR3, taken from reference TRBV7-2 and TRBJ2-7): GAGVSQSPSNKVTEKGKDVELRCDPISGHTALYWYRQSLGQGLEFLIYFQGNSAPDKSGLPSDRFSAERTGGSVSTLTIQRTQQEDSAVYLCASSLRDNSYEQYFGPGTRLTVT.

CDR3 region: CAWSAANYEQYF. Here the CDR3 DNA reads TGTGCCTGGAGCGCAGCGAACTACGAGCAGTACTTC. The gene calls are TRBV30 and TRBJ2-7; D is unclear. The CDR3 covers 12 residues. V dropped 3 bases and J dropped 3 bases, with 9 bases sitting between them. Germline V gene data show CDR1 as GTSNPN and CDR2 as SVGIG (reference sequence).

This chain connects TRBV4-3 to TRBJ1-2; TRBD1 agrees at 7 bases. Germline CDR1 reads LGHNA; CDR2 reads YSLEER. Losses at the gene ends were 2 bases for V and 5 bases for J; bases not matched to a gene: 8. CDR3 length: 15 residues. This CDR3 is CASSQIRDSGYGYTF. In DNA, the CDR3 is TGCGCCAGCAGCCAAATCCGGGACAGCGGATATGGCTACACCTTC.

CDR3 in amino acids: CASSSSRVGYTF. The DNA for the CDR3 is TGTGCCAGCAGCTCGAGCCGAGTAGGATACACCTTC. The chain has TRBV7-2 and TRBJ1-2, with unresolved D. V shed 4 bases and J shed 11 bases, with 14 bases lying between them. This CDR3 spans 12 amino acids. Germline V gene sequence: CDR1 SGHTA, CDR2 FQGNSA.

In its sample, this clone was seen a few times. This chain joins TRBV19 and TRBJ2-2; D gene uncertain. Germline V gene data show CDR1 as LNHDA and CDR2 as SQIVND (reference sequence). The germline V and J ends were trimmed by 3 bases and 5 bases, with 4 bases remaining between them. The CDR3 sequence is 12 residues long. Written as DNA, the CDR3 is TGTGCCAGTAGTATGGAGACCGGGGAGCTGTTTTTT. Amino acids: CASSMETGELFF.

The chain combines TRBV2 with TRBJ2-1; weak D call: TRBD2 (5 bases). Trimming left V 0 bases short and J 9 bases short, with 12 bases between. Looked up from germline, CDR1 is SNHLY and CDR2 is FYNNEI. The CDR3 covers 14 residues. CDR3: CASSEADGVAEQFF. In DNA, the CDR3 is TGTGCCAGCAGTGAAGCCGACGGGGTTGCTGAGCAGTTCTTC.

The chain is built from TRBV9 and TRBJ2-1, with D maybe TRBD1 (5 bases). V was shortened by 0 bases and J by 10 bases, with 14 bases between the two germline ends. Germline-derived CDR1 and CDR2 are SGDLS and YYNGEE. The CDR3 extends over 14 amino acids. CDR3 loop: CASSVEGSPREQFF. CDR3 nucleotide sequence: TGTGCCAGCAGCGTAGAGGGGTCACCCCGAGAGCAGTTCTTC.

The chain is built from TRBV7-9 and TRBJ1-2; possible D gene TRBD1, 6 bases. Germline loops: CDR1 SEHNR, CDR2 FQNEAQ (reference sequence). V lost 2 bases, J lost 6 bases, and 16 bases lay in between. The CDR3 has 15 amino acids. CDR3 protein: CASSLSSGEPNGYTF. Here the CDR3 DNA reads TGTGCCAGCAGCTTATCCTCAGGGGAGCCTAATGGCTACACCTTC.

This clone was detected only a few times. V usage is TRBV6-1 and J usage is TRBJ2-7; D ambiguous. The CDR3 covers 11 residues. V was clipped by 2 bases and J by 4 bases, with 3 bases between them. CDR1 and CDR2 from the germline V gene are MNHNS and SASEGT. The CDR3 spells CASSEFYEQYF. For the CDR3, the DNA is TGTGCCAGCAGTGAATTTTACGAGCAGTACTTC.

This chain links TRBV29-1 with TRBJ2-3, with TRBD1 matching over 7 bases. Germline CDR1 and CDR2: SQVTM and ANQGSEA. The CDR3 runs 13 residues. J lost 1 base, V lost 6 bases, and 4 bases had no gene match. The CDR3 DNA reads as TGCAGCGTGGACGGACAGGGCACAGATACGCAGTATTTT. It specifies CSVDGQGTDTQYF.

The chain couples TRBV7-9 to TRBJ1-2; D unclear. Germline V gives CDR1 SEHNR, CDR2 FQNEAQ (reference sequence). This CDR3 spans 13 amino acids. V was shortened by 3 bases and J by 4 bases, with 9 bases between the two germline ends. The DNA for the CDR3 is TGTGCCAGCAGCTTCCAAGACTCCTATGGCTACACCTTC. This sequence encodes CASSFQDSYGYTF.

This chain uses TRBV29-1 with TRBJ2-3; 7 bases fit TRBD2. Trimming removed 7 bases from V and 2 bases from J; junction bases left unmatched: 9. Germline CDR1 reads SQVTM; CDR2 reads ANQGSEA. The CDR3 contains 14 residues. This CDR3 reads CSGQSGGTTDTQYF. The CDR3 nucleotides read TGCAGCGGCCAATCGGGGGGTACCACAGATACGCAGTATTTT.